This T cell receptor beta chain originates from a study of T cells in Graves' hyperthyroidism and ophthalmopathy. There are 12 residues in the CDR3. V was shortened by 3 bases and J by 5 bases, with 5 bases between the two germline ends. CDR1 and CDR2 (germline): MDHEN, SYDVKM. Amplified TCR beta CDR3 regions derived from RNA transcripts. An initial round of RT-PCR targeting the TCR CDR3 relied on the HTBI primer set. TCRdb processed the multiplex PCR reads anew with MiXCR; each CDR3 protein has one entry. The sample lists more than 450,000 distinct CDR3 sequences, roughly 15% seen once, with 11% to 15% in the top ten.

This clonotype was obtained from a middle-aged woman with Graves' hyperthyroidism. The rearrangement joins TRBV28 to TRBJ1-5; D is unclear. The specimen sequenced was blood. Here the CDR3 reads CASSFGYQPQHF. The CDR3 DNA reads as TGTGCCAGCAGTTTTGGGTATCAGCCCCAGCATTTT.